This note documents a single T cell receptor (beta chain) sequence. Its antigen is still unknown. CDR3 length: 16 residues. V trimming: 1 base; J trimming: 4 bases; junction bases outside the gene matches: 6. Germline-derived CDR1 and CDR2 are MNHEY and SMNVEV (reference sequence). The sample originates from a study of blood T cells in healthy people across ages. Study-level findings and limits: Diversity estimated from one million T cells was considered an underestimate. Correlation between TCR beta diversity and naive T cell percentage was strong.

Samples each yielded at least 5.5 micrograms of total RNA. With a J-beta primer mix and a sample-barcoded 5' primer, a second PCR ran about 7 to 12 cycles. Every sample produced at least 3 million CDR3-containing paired-end reads. TCRdb redid the calling of the 5' RACE reads with MiXCR, one entry per CDR3 protein. The sample has 1.5 million to 1.9 million distinct CDR3 sequences; roughly 43% are singletons. The genes are TRBV27 and TRBJ1-5; 8 positions agree with TRBD1. This TCR derives from a woman aged 18-29 years in good health. The specimen was blood. The CDR3 loop reads CASSLFSGQGNQPQHF. DNA of the CDR3: TGTGCCAGCAGTTTATTTTCAGGACAGGGTAATCAGCCCCAGCATTTT.